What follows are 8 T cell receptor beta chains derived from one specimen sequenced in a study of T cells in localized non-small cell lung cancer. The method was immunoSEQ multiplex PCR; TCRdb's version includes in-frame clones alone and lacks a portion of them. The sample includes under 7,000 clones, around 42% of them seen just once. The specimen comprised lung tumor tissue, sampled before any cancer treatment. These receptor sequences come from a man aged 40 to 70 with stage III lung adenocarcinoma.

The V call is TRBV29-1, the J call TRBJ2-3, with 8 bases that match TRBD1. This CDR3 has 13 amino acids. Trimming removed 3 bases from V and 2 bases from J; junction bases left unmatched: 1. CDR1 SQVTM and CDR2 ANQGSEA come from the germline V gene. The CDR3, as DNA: TGCAGCGTTGAGGGACAGGCCACAGATACGCAGTATTTT. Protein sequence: CSVEGQATDTQYF.

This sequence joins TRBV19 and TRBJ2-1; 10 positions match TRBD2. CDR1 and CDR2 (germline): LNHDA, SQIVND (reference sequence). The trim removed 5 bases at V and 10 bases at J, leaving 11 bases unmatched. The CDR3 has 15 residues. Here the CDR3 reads CASSWTRLAGDEQFF. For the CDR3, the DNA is TGTGCCAGTAGTTGGACAAGACTAGCGGGTGACGAGCAGTTCTTC.

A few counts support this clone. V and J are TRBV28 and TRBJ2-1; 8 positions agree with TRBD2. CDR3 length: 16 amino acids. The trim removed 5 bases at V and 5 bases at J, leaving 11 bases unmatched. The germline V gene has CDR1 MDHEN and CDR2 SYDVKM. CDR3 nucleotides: TGTGCCAGCAGTCCACCGGGGGGGGGCCTGGACAATGAGCAGTTCTTC. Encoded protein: CASSPPGGGLDNEQFF.

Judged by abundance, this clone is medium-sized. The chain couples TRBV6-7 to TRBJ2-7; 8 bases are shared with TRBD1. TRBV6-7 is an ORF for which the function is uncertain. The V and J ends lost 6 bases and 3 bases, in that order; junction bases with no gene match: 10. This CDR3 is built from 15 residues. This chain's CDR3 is CASRNGSGGCYEQYF. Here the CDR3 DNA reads TGTGCCAGCAGAAACGGGTCAGGGGGCTGCTACGAGCAGTACTTC.

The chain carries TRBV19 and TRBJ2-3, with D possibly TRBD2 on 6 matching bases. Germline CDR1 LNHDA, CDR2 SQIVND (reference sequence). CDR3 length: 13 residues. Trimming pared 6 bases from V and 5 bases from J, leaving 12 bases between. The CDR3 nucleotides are TGTGCCAGTAGAGAGGGAGGTGGAGATACGCAGTATTTT. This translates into CASREGGGDTQYF.

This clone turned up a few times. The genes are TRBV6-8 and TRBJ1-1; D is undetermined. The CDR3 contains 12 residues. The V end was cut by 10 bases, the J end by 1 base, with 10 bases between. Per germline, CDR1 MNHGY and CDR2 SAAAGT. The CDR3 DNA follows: TGTGCCATCAAGGACCCGAACACTGAAGCTTTCTTT. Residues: CAIKDPNTEAFF.

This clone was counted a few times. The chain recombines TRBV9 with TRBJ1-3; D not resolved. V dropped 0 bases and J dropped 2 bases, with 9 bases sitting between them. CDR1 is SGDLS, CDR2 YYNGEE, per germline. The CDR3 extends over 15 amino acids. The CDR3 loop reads CASSVGTRTGNTIYF. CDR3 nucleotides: TGTGCCAGCAGCGTAGGAACAAGGACTGGAAACACCATATATTTT.

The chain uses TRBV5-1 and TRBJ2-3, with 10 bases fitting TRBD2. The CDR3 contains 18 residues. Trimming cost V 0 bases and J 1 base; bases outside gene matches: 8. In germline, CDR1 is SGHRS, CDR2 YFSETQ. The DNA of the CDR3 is TGCGCCAGCAGCTTGGTTCTTAGCGGGGGGAAGGGCACAGATACGCAGTATTTT. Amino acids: CASSLVLSGGKGTDTQYF.